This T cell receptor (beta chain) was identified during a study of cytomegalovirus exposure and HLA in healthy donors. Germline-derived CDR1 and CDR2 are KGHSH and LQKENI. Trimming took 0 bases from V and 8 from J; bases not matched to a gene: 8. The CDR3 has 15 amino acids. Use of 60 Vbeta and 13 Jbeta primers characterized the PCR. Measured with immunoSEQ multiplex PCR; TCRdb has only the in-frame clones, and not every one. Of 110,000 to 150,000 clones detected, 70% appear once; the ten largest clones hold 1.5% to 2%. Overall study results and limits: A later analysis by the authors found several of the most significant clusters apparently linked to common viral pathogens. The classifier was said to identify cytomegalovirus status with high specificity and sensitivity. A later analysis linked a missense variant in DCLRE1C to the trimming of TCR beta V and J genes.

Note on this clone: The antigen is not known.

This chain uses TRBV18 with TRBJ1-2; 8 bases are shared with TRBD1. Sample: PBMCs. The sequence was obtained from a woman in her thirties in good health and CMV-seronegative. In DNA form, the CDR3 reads TGTGCCAGCTCACCACCCAGGGGGCCGGAGGAAGGCTACACCTTC. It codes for CASSPPRGPEEGYTF. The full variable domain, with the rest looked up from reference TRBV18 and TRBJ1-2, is NAGVMQNPRHLVRRRGQEARLRCSPMKGHSHVYWYRQLPEEGLKFMVYLQKENIIDESGMPKERFSAEFPKEGPSILRIQQVVRGDSAAYFCASSPPRGPEEGYTFGSGTRLTVV.